The T cell receptor (beta chain) described here comes from a study of T-cell reconstitution after alpha-beta-depleted transplantation in children. Construction of the TCRbeta library involved unique molecular identifiers. In TCRdb, the PCR reads were re-called with MiXCR into one record per CDR3 protein. This table holds around 380,000 distinct CDR3 sequences, under 13% found once. This clonotype turned up a few times. The CDR3 is made up of 12 amino acids. V lost 7 bases to trimming and J lost 4 bases, with 8 bases between them. This clonotype was sampled from a human donor who donated a stem cell graft to a child with acute myeloid leukemia. The chain recombines TRBV12-3 or TRBV12-4 with TRBJ1-5, with D hard to call. The sample in question was PBMCs from the stem cell graft donor, obtained from the stem cell graft. CDR3 sequence: CASNSPNQPQHF. The CDR3 nucleotides are TGTGCCAGCAACTCGCCGAATCAGCCCCAGCATTTT.